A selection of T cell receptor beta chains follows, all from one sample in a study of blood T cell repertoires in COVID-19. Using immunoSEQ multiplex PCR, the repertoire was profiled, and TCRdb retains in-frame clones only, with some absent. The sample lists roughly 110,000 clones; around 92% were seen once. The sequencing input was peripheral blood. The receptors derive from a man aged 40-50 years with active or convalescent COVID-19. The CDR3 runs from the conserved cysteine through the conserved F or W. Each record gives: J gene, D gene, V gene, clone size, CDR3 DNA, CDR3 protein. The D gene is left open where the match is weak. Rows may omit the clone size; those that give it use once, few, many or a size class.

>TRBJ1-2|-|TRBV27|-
TGTGCCACCTCGAGGGGGGGGCCTAGCTATGGCTACACCTTC
CATSRGGPSYGYTF
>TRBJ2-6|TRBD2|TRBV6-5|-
TGTGCCAGCAGTTACGGGGGGGCTGGGGCCAACGTCCTGACTTTC
CASSYGGAGANVLTF
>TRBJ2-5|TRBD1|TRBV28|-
TGTGCCAGCACCTGGGGACAGATACGGGTGACCCAGTACTTC
CASTWGQIRVTQYF
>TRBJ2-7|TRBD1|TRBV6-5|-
TGTGCCAGCAGTTACGGGACAGGGGGACCCTACGAGCAGTACTTC
CASSYGTGGPYEQYF
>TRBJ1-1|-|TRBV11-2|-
TGTGCCAGCAGCTTAGATGATGGCTTCCAGGAAGCTTTCTTT
CASSLDDGFQEAFF
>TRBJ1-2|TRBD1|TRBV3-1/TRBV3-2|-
TGTGCCAGCAGCCAACCTGGGACAGGGTTCCTAGACACCTTC
CASSQPGTGFLDTF
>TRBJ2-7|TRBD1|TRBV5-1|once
TGCGCCAGCAGCCTGACAGGGGTCGAGCAGTACTTC
CASSLTGVEQYF
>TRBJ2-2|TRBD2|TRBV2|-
TGTGCCAGCAGCAAACTAGCGTCGAACACCGGGGAGCTGTTTTTT
CASSKLASNTGELFF
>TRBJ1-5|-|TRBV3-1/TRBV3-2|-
TGTGCCAGCAGCCAAGTAAGCGGGGGGAATCAGCCCCAGCATTTT
CASSQVSGGNQPQHF
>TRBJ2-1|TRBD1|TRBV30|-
TGTGCCTGGAGACGAGGGGGCCCCTACAATGAGCAGTTCTTC
CAWRRGGPYNEQFF
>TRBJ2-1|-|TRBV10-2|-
TGCGCCAGCAGTGACCGGAGGGCCAAAGAGCAGTTCTTC
CASSDRRAKEQFF
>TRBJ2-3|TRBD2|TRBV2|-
TGTGCCAGCAATAGCGGGACTCTTGACGGAGATACGCAGTATTTT
CASNSGTLDGDTQYF
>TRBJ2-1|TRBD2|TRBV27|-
TGTGCCAGCAGTTTAGACTTTTTGAGCGGGAGATCGAATGAGCAGTTCTTC
CASSLDFLSGRSNEQFF
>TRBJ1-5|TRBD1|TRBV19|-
TGTGCCAGTAGTATTCGAGGGACAGGGCCTCAGCCCCAGCATTTT
CASSIRGTGPQPQHF
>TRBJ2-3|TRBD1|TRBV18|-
TGTGCCAGCTCACCACGGGGACAGATTACAGATACGCAGTATTTT
CASSPRGQITDTQYF
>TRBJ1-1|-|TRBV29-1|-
TGCAGCGTTCACCTCCCCTACCTAGAAACTGAAGCTTTCTTT
CSVHLPYLETEAFF
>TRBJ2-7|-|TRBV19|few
TGTGCCAGTAGTATTGCGAGACAGGAGGACGAGCAGTACTTC
CASSIARQEDEQYF
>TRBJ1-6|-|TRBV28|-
TGTGCCAGCAGAGCCCTTAATTCACCCCTCCACTTT
CASRALNSPLHF
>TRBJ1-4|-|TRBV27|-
TGTGCCAGCACCCCGACAGGTTCTAATGAAAAACTGTTTTTT
CASTPTGSNEKLFF
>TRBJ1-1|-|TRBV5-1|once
TGCGCCAGCAGCTTGCTCCCAGGGGCCCCTGAAGCTTTCTTT
CASSLLPGAPEAFF
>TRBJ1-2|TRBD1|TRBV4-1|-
TGCGCCAGCAGCGCCGTCGGGACAGGGTTTAACTATGGCTACACCTTC
CASSAVGTGFNYGYTF
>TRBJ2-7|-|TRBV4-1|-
TGCGCCAGCAGCCAAGTTGTCCGGGAACCAGCCTACGAGCAGTACTTC
CASSQVVREPAYEQYF
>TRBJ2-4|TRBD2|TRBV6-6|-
TGTGCCAGCAGTCCCCGGACTAGCGGGAGAAACATTCAGTACTTC
CASSPRTSGRNIQYF
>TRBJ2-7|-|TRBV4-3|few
TGCGCCAGCAGCCAGAGGATCGGGATAGAGCAGTACTTC
CASSQRIGIEQYF
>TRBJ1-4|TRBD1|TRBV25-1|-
TGTGCCAGCAGTGAATATTGGACAGGAGAAAAACTGTTTTTT
CASSEYWTGEKLFF
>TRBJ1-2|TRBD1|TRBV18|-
TGTGCCAGCTCACGCACAGGGGGCGATGGCTACACCTTC
CASSRTGGDGYTF
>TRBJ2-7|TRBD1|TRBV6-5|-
TGTGCCAGCAGTTACCAGTTGTCAGGGGGTCCCTACGAGCAGTACTTC
CASSYQLSGGPYEQYF
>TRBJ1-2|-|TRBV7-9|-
TGTGCCAGCAGCTCAGACATAAACTATGGCTACACCTTC
CASSSDINYGYTF
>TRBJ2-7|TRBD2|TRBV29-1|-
TGCAGCGTTGAAGCCCACGAGACTAGCGGGAAACTGTACGAGCAGTACTTC
CSVEAHETSGKLYEQYF
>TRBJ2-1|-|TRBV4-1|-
TGCGCCAGCAGCCAAGACACCAGCTCCTACAATGAGCAGTTCTTC
CASSQDTSSYNEQFF
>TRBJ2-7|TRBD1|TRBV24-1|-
TGTGCCACCAGGGACGGACGCACAGGGGGCAACGAGCAGTACTTC
CATRDGRTGGNEQYF
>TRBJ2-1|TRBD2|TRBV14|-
TGTGCCAGCAGCAGACTAGCGCAGACCTACAATGAGCAGTTCTTC
CASSRLAQTYNEQFF
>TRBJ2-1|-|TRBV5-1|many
TGCGCCAGCAGTCAGAACAATGAGCAGTTCTTC
CASSQNNEQFF
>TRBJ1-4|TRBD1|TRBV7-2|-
TGTGCCAGCAGCTCCGACAGGGAAGGGGAAAAACTGTTTTTT
CASSSDREGEKLFF
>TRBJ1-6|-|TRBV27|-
TGTGCCAGCAGTTTATTTCCCTTCCAGGGGAATTCACCCCTCCACTTT
CASSLFPFQGNSPLHF
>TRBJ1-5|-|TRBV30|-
TGTGCCTGGAGTGCGACCGGGACTGTATATTATGATGAAGAGCCGCCCCAGCATTTT
CAWSATGTVYYDEEPPQHF
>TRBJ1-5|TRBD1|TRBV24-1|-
TGTACGTCCGTGACAGGGCAAGTGAGTAGCAATCAGCCCCAGCATTTT
CTSVTGQVSSNQPQHF
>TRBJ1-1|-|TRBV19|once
TGTGCCAGTAGTATAGGGCCAGGGCTGAACACTGAAGCTTTCTTT
CASSIGPGLNTEAFF
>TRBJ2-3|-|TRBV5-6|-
TGTGCCAGCAGCTTTTTCCAGGGCGGTCCGAATACGCAGTATTTT
CASSFFQGGPNTQYF
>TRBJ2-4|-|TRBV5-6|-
TGTGCCAGCAGGGTTGGGGACTTTCAACTGCACTTC
CASRVGDFQLHF
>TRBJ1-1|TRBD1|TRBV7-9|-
TGTGCCAGCAGCTCAGGACAGGTCCTGAACACTGAAGCTTTCTTT
CASSSGQVLNTEAFF
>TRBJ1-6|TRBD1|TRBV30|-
TGTGCCTGGCGGGACAGGGGGTCACCCCTCCACTTT
CAWRDRGSPLHF
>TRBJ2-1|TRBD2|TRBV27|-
TGTGCCAGCGCCACCTGGCTGGGGGAGGGGGAGCAGTTCTTC
CASATWLGEGEQFF
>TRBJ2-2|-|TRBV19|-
TGTGCCAGTACCCAGGGGTACGTCACCGGGGAGCTGTTTTTT
CASTQGYVTGELFF
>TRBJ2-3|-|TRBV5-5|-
TGTGCCAGCAGCTTACATACAGGGTGGGATACGCAGTATTTT
CASSLHTGWDTQYF
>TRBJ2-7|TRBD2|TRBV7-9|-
TGTGCCAGCAGCTGGGGCACTAGCGGGTCTCAAGAGCAGTACTTC
CASSWGTSGSQEQYF
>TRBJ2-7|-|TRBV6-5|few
TGTGCCAGCAGTTACTCCTTCAGGGAAACCTACGAGCAGTACTTC
CASSYSFRETYEQYF
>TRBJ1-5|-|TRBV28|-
TGTGCCAGCAGTTTTGTACAAATTCTCGACAATCAGCCCCAGCATTTT
CASSFVQILDNQPQHF
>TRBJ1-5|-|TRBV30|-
TGTGCCTGGAACAGGGTAGAAGGTCAGCCCCAGCATTTT
CAWNRVEGQPQHF
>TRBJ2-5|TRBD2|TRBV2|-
TGTGCCAGCAGTCTGGGAGGGATAGGCCAAGAGACCCAGTACTTC
CASSLGGIGQETQYF
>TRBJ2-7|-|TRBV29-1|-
TGCAGCGTTGACGCCCCCGGCTACGAGCAGTACTTC
CSVDAPGYEQYF
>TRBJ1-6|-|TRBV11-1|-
TGTGCCAGCAGCGTGAGGGGGAATAATTCACCCCTCCACTTT
CASSVRGNNSPLHF
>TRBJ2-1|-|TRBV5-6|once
TGTGCCAGCAGCTTGTTTGAGTGGGGGGACAGACTGTACAATGAGCAGTTCTTC
CASSLFEWGDRLYNEQFF
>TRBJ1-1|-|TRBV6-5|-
TGTGCCAGCAGTTCGGTCGCTGAAGCTTTCTTT
CASSSVAEAFF
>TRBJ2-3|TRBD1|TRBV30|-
TGTGCCTGGAGTGAACAGGGGGCGTATACGCAGTATTTT
CAWSEQGAYTQYF
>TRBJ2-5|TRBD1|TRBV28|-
TGTGCCAGCAGGACAGGGGATCCCCAAGAGACCCAGTACTTC
CASRTGDPQETQYF
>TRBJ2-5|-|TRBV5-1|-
TGCGCCAGCAGGGGGGGAGCCCAAGAGACCCAGTACTTC
CASRGGAQETQYF